Listed below are T cell receptor beta chains from one sample, sequenced in a study of neurological immune-mediated disorders. One entry per CDR3 protein results from TCRdb running MiXCR on the 5' RACE reads. The sample records approximately 45,000 distinct CDR3 sequences, about 14% being singletons. Sequenced input: PBMCs. All receptors come from a man aged 30-40 years in good health. Both conserved end residues are part of each CDR3. D genes are given only for firm matches. Size is omitted from some rows. Given values are once, few, many or a class for expanded clones.

>15|TRBV7-6|.|TRBJ2-5|.
CASSPRTGGGETQYF
TGTGCCAGCAGCCCCAGGACAGGCGGGGGAGAGACCCAGTACTTC
>15|TRBV5-1|many|TRBJ2-2|.
CASSGGYTNTGELFF
TGCGCCAGCAGCGGAGGATACACGAACACCGGGGAGCTGTTTTTT
>19|TRBV27|many|TRBJ2-3|.
CASSPSGRGMGARTDTQYF
TGTGCCAGCAGTCCTTCGGGCAGGGGAATGGGAGCACGCACAGATACGCAGTATTTT
>14|TRBV7-2|many|TRBJ1-5|.
CASSLGPGNQPQHF
TGTGCCAGCAGCTTAGGTCCCGGGAATCAGCCCCAGCATTTT
>14|TRBV20-1|many|TRBJ2-7|TRBD1
CSARAGQGIYEQYF
TGCAGTGCTAGAGCGGGACAGGGAATCTACGAGCAGTACTTC
>14|TRBV14|many|TRBJ2-2|TRBD1
CASSRQGNYRELFF
TGTGCCAGCAGCCGACAGGGTAACTACCGGGAGCTGTTTTTT
>14|TRBV5-1|few|TRBJ2-3|.
CASSLWAPTDTQYF
TGCGCCAGCAGCTTGTGGGCCCCCACAGATACGCAGTATTTT
>10|TRBV29-1|many|TRBJ2-7|.
CSVGEKEQYF
TGCAGCGTTGGGGAGAAAGAGCAGTACTTC
>13|TRBV7-9|few|TRBJ2-7|.
CASSLMQGDEQYF
TGTGCCAGCAGCTTAATGCAGGGTGACGAGCAGTACTTC
>13|TRBV20-1|many|TRBJ1-3|.
CSAATGRGNTIYF
TGCAGTGCTGCGACAGGACGAGGAAACACCATATATTTT
>20|TRBV27|many|TRBJ2-1|TRBD2
CASRTSNPGLAETSYNEQFF
TGTGCCAGCAGAACCAGCAACCCGGGACTAGCGGAGACCTCCTACAATGAGCAGTTCTTC
>14|TRBV5-1|many|TRBJ2-7|TRBD2
CASSRAGARDEQYF
TGCGCCAGCAGCCGGGCGGGAGCGAGGGACGAGCAGTACTTC
>22|TRBV20-1|few|TRBJ2-3|TRBD2
CSARSRGGGLAGGPPSTDTQYF
TGCAGTGCTAGAAGCCGGGGCGGAGGACTAGCGGGAGGGCCACCTAGCACAGATACGCAGTATTTT
>13|TRBV29-1|medium-sized|TRBJ2-3|TRBD2
CSASGMNTDTQYF
TGCAGCGCAAGCGGGATGAACACAGATACGCAGTATTTT
>15|TRBV5-1|many|TRBJ2-5|.
CASSLASLSQETQYF
TGCGCCAGCAGCTTGGCCAGCCTCAGCCAAGAGACCCAGTACTTC
>14|TRBV5-1|medium-sized|TRBJ2-3|TRBD1
CASSTGQGTDTQYF
TGCGCCAGCAGCACGGGACAGGGCACAGATACGCAGTATTTT
>15|TRBV14|many|TRBJ2-3|.
CASSQGSSGTDTQYF
TGTGCCAGCAGCCAAGGGAGTAGCGGCACAGATACGCAGTATTTT